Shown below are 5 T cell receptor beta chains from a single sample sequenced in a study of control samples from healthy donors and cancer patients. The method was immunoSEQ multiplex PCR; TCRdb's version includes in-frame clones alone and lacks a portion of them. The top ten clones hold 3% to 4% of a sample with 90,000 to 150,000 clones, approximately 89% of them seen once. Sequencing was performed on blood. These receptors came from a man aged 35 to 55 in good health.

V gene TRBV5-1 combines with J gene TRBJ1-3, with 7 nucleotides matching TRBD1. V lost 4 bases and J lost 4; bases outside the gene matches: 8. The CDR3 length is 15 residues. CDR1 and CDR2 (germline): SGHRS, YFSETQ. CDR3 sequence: CASSVEGATGNTIYF. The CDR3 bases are TGCGCCAGCAGCGTCGAGGGGGCAACCGGAAACACCATATATTTT.

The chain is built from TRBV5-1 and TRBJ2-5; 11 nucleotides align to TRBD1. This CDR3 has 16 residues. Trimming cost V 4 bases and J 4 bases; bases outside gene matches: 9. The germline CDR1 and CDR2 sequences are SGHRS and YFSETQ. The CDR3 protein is CASSKGQGATGETQYF. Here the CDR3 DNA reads TGCGCCAGCAGCAAAGGACAGGGGGCGACGGGAGAGACCCAGTACTTC.

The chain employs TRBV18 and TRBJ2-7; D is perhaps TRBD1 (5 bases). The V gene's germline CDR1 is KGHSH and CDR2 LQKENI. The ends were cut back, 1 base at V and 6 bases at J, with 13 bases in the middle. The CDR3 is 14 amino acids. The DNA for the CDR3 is TGTGCCAGCTCACCACGGGGCTTTGGTGGCGAGCAGTACTTC. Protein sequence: CASSPRGFGGEQYF.

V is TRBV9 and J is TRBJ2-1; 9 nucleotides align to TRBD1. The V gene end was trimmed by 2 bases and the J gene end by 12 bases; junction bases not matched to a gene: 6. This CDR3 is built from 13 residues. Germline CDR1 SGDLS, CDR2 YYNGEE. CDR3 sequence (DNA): TGTGCCAGCAGCGTCCGGGACAGGGCACCGCAGTTCTTC. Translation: CASSVRDRAPQFF.

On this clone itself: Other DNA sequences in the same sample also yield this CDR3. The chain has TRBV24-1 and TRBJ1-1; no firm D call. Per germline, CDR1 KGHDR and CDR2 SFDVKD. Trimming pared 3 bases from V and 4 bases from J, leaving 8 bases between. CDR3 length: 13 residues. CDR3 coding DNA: TGTGCCACCAGTGATCTGGGGTTCACTGAAGCTTTCTTT. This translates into CATSDLGFTEAFF.